This passage covers 15 T cell receptor beta chains from one sample sequenced in a study of control samples from healthy donors and cancer patients (TCRdb year 2020). Libraries were constructed by the immunoSEQ multiplex PCR assay. As stored in TCRdb, this immuneACCESS dataset retains in-frame rearrangements with V and J assigned. A fraction of the clones does not appear; measured against another copy, unresolved V genes explain less than half of the discrepancy, and the remainder lacks a known reason. The table for this sample lists some 200,000 clones; 91% of them were counted only once. The top ten clones comprise 1.5% of the sample. Sample: blood. Source of these receptors: a woman under 40 in good health.

The chain recombines TRBV7-3 with TRBJ2-4; D unclear. CDR3 size: 14 residues. V lost 0 bases to trimming and J lost 5 bases, with 8 bases between them. The germline V gene encodes CDR1 SGHTA and CDR2 FQGTGA. CDR3 nucleotide sequence: TGTGCCAGCAGCTTAACAGGGCCGGAAAACATTCAGTACTTC. This sequence encodes CASSLTGPENIQYF.

The chain uses TRBV13 and TRBJ1-5; 8 positions match TRBD1. This CDR3 has 16 amino acids. Germline lookup yields CDR1 PRHDT and CDR2 FYEKMQ (reference sequence). V shed 5 bases, J shed 1 base, and the junction held 7 bases outside the gene matches. The CDR3 region is CASSPEQGGSNQPQHF. The CDR3 DNA is TGTGCCAGCAGCCCCGAACAGGGGGGGAGCAATCAGCCCCAGCATTTT.

The chain carries TRBV30 and TRBJ1-5; D might be TRBD1 (5 bases). With 3 bases removed from V and 3 bases from J, the gap between germline ends came to 9 bases. Looked up from germline, CDR1 is GTSNPN and CDR2 is SVGIG (reference sequence). There are 13 residues in the CDR3. CDR3 amino acids: CAWSTGPNQPQHF. Written as DNA, the CDR3 is TGTGCCTGGAGCACAGGCCCCAATCAGCCCCAGCATTTT.

This chain links TRBV5-1 with TRBJ1-2, with D possibly TRBD1 on 5 matching bases. Germline V gene sequence: CDR1 SGHRS, CDR2 YFSETQ. This CDR3 is built from 13 residues. V was cut by 8 bases and J by 0 bases, with 11 bases left in between. The CDR3: CASTGTTNYGYTF. The CDR3 DNA is TGCGCCAGTACCGGGACGACTAACTATGGCTACACCTTC.

The sample holds one count of this clone. The chain uses TRBV15 and TRBJ1-4, with D perhaps matching TRBD1 (6 bases). V gave up 0 bases and J gave up 6 bases, with 14 bases separating them. There are 16 residues in the CDR3. Germline V lookup: CDR1 LNHNV, CDR2 YYDKDF (reference sequence). Here the CDR3 reads CATSRDRGRGDEKLFF. In DNA, the CDR3 is TGTGCCACCAGCAGAGATCGGGGGCGAGGGGATGAAAAACTGTTTTTT.

This rearrangement joins TRBV2 to TRBJ1-2; tentative D call: TRBD1 (6 bases). Germline CDR1 SNHLY, CDR2 FYNNEI. The CDR3 loop spans 13 amino acids. V was trimmed by 4 bases and J by 5 bases, leaving 11 bases between them. For the CDR3, the DNA is TGTGCCAGCAGTGGGGGGAGGGGGTATGGCTACACCTTC. Translating it yields CASSGGRGYGYTF.

The V gene is TRBV19, the J gene TRBJ1-2; 7 nucleotides align to TRBD1. The germline gives CDR1 LNHDA, CDR2 SQIVND (reference sequence). V lost 5 bases and J lost 4; bases outside the gene matches: 4. This CDR3 is 13 amino acids long. As DNA, the CDR3 is TGTGCCAGTAGTCCGAGGGACAGCTATGGCTACACCTTC. This encodes CASSPRDSYGYTF.

The chain couples TRBV23-1 to TRBJ2-7; TRBD1 might be the D (6 bases). TRBV23-1 is an ORF, with its function uncertain. V lost 4 bases and J 0 bases, leaving 13 bases between the germline ends. The CDR3 has 15 amino acids. The CDR3 region has the DNA TGCGCCAGCAGTCCCCGGGACAAAAGCTCCTACGAGCAGTACTTC. It translates to CASSPRDKSSYEQYF.

The chain carries TRBV5-5 and TRBJ2-5; 12 positions match TRBD2. V gave up 4 bases and J gave up 5 bases; unmatched junction bases: 6. Per the germline V gene, CDR1 is SGHKS and CDR2 is YYEKEE (reference sequence). The CDR3 is 15 amino acids. The CDR3 loop reads CASSPRTSGAETQYF. The CDR3 DNA sequence: TGTGCCAGCAGCCCTAGGACTAGCGGGGCCGAGACCCAGTACTTC.

This clone was seen just once. J is TRBJ1-1 and V is TRBV10-1; D ambiguous. The germline V gene encodes CDR1 WNHNN and CDR2 SYGVQD (reference sequence). This CDR3 spans 14 amino acids. The V gene lost 5 bases and the J gene lost 1 base, with 11 bases spanning the gap. CDR3 in DNA: TGCGCCAGCAGTCACCTTAACAGGAACACTGAAGCTTTCTTT. Encoded protein: CASSHLNRNTEAFF.

The chain employs TRBV19 and TRBJ2-1, with 7 bases aligning to TRBD2. From germline, CDR1 is LNHDA and CDR2 SQIVND (reference sequence). The V and J ends lost 1 base and 2 bases, in that order; junction bases with no gene match: 2. The CDR3 covers 15 residues. CDR3 nucleotide sequence: TGTGCCAGTAGTATAGCGGGGGGAACCTACAATGAGCAGTTCTTC. Protein sequence: CASSIAGGTYNEQFF.

The chain recombines TRBV7-9 with TRBJ1-3, with D possibly being TRBD1 (5 bases). V was pared by 5 bases and J by 0 bases, with 11 bases between. Per germline, CDR1 SEHNR and CDR2 FQNEAQ (reference sequence). CDR3 size: 15 residues. CDR3 DNA: TGTGCCAGCAGCGCGGGGACGACCTCTGGAAACACCATATATTTT. Protein product: CASSAGTTSGNTIYF.

The V and J genes are TRBV2 and TRBJ1-2, with 8 bases matching TRBD1. CDR1 and CDR2 (germline): SNHLY, FYNNEI. The CDR3 sequence is 16 residues long. J lost 0 bases, V lost 6 bases, and 9 bases had no gene match. The DNA of the CDR3 is TGTGCCAGCAGCGCCGGGACAGGATCCACTAACTATGGCTACACCTTC. This gives the protein CASSAGTGSTNYGYTF.

CDR3 amino acids: CANPTLTGETYGYTF. The DNA for the CDR3 is TGTGCCAACCCCACTTTGACAGGTGAAACTTATGGCTACACCTTC. V and J are TRBV10-3 and TRBJ1-2; perhaps TRBD1 as D (6 bases). Germline V gene lookup returns CDR1 ENHRY and CDR2 SYGVKD. CDR3 size: 15 residues. The V end was cut by 10 bases, the J end by 5 bases, with 23 bases between.

This clone was detected only once. This chain connects TRBV4-2 to TRBJ1-3; 8 bases fit TRBD1. The CDR3 covers 16 residues. J lost 0 bases, V lost 4 bases, and 5 bases had no gene match. Germline loops: CDR1 LGHNA, CDR2 YNFKEQ. The CDR3 sequence: CASSPGQGHSGNTIYF. CDR3 coding DNA: TGTGCCAGCAGCCCCGGACAGGGACACTCTGGAAACACCATATATTTT.